This is a list of T cell receptor beta chains from one sample in a study of OX40 agonist ivuxolimab in advanced cancers. Some clones are missing from TCRdb's copy, which holds only in-frame ones; the method was immunoSEQ multiplex PCR. This sample has about 86,000 clones, with around 88% found just once. The material was CD4+ or CD8+ T cells sorted from blood, obtained in a trial of the OX40 agonist ivuxolimab. The receptors were gathered from an adult with an advanced solid tumor such as melanoma, head and neck, liver or kidney cancer. Each CDR3 is given with its conserved first and last residue. The D gene is left open where the match is weak. Size is stated for part of the rows, as once, few or many counts, or as a class when the clone is expanded.

v_call	clone_size	d_call	j_call	cdr3_nt	cdr3_aa
TRBV7-3	once	NA	TRBJ2-5	TGTGCCAGCAGCGAAACCGGGACAATACAAGAGACCCAGTACTTC	CASSETGTIQETQYF
TRBV9	once	NA	TRBJ2-1	TGTGCCAGCAGCGTAGGACCTGGGGATGAGCAGTTCTTC	CASSVGPGDEQFF
TRBV7-2	few	NA	TRBJ2-5	TGTGCCAGCAGCTTAGGCTACGGGGGTTTCTTAGAGACCCAGTACTTC	CASSLGYGGFLETQYF
TRBV30	once	NA	TRBJ1-1	TGTGCCTGGAGCCAACAGGAATTCACCCCCTCAAATGAAGCTTTCTTT	CAWSQQEFTPSNEAFF
TRBV5-4	NA	NA	TRBJ2-3	TGTGCCAGCAGCACCCGAGGGGGGTCGTACACAGATACGCAGTATTTT	CASSTRGGSYTDTQYF
TRBV6-6	NA	TRBD1	TRBJ2-2	TGTGCCAGCAGACGACAGGGGGCGGGCACCGGGGAGCTGTTTTTT	CASRRQGAGTGELFF
TRBV29-1	NA	NA	TRBJ2-3	TGCAGCGTTGAACAGGCTGGCACAGATACGCAGTATTTT	CSVEQAGTDTQYF
TRBV5-1	NA	NA	TRBJ2-7	TGCGCCAGCAGCTTGGAACAGGGTTTCAACGAGCAGTACTTC	CASSLEQGFNEQYF
TRBV10-3	NA	NA	TRBJ1-2	TGTGCCATCAGTGAGGTGGGGGGCGAGAACTATGGCTACACCTTC	CAISEVGGENYGYTF
TRBV5-1	once	NA	TRBJ1-6	TGCGCCAGCAGCACAGGCTTTAGCTCCTATAATTCACCCCTCCACTTT	CASSTGFSSYNSPLHF
TRBV21-1	NA	NA	TRBJ2-7	TGTGCCAGCAGCCCCCCATCCTACGAGCAGTACTTC	CASSPPSYEQYF
TRBV21-1	NA	NA	TRBJ1-4	TGTGCCAGCAGCACCTGGGGGCCTATTAATGAAAAACTGTTTTTT	CASSTWGPINEKLFF
TRBV7-2	NA	NA	TRBJ2-5	TGTGCCAGCAGCTTATCCCTAGGATTGAGGCAAGAGACCCAGTACTTC	CASSLSLGLRQETQYF
TRBV19	NA	NA	TRBJ2-7	TGTGCCAGTAGTATGGCTACCTGGACCTACGAGCAGTACTTC	CASSMATWTYEQYF
TRBV29-1	NA	NA	TRBJ1-1	TGCAGCGTTGAGATCCAGGGTAACACTGAAGCTTTCTTT	CSVEIQGNTEAFF
TRBV9	NA	NA	TRBJ2-7	TGTGCCAGCAGCGTGGGGGACAACTACGGGCAGTACTTC	CASSVGDNYGQYF
TRBV7-6	once	NA	TRBJ2-1	TGTGCCAGCAGCTTAGTGGCTATGGGGAATGAGCAGTTCTTC	CASSLVAMGNEQFF
TRBV7-2	NA	NA	TRBJ1-5	TGTGCCAGCAGCCCAGGCTTCAATCAGCCCCAGCATTTT	CASSPGFNQPQHF
TRBV20-1	NA	NA	TRBJ2-5	TGCAGTGCTAGAGGTCAAGAGACCCAGTACTTC	CSARGQETQYF
TRBV21-1	NA	NA	TRBJ2-5	TGTGCCAGCAGATTGACAGCCACCCAAGAGACCCAGTACTTC	CASRLTATQETQYF
TRBV7-2	NA	NA	TRBJ2-7	TGTGCCAGCAGCTTATACAGTGACAACATCGGGCAGTACTTC	CASSLYSDNIGQYF
TRBV19	NA	TRBD2	TRBJ2-1	TGTGCCAGTAGACAGGCCGGGACTAGCGGGAGTGGGTTCTTC	CASRQAGTSGSGFF
TRBV5-1	NA	TRBD2	TRBJ2-1	TGCGCCAGCAGCTTGGGAATTAGCGGGAGTGATGAGCAGTTCTTC	CASSLGISGSDEQFF
TRBV9	once	NA	TRBJ1-6	TGTGCCAGCAGCGTACAGAGCTCCTATAATTCACCCCTCCACTTT	CASSVQSSYNSPLHF
TRBV6-5	NA	NA	TRBJ2-3	TGTGCCAGCAGTACTAGTAGGGACACAGATACGCAGTATTTT	CASSTSRDTDTQYF
TRBV6-6	NA	TRBD1	TRBJ1-1	TGTGCCAGCAGTTATCCAACAGGGGAGACTGAAGCTTTCTTT	CASSYPTGETEAFF
TRBV5-1	NA	TRBD2	TRBJ2-1	TGCGCCAGCAGCTTGGCCGGCCTAGCGGACTACAATGAGCAGTTCTTC	CASSLAGLADYNEQFF
TRBV5-4	NA	NA	TRBJ2-5	TGTGCCAGCAGCTTGGTGGGAGAGACCCAGTACTTC	CASSLVGETQYF
TRBV29-1	NA	NA	TRBJ1-1	TGCAGCGTTGAGGAGGGGGGACGATGGAGCCTGAACACTGAAGCTTTCTTT	CSVEEGGRWSLNTEAFF
TRBV7-6	NA	TRBD2	TRBJ2-5	TGTGCCAGCAGCTTAGAATCCGGGAGGGAGGCGGAGACCCAGTACTTC	CASSLESGREAETQYF
TRBV5-1	NA	TRBD2	TRBJ2-3	TGCGCCAGTTCATTTACTAGCGGGGTGTCAGATACGCAGTATTTT	CASSFTSGVSDTQYF
TRBV5-1	NA	TRBD2	TRBJ2-5	TGCGCCAGCAGCTTATTCGGGAGGGCAGTTGCGGAGACCCAGTACTTC	CASSLFGRAVAETQYF
TRBV5-8	NA	NA	TRBJ2-6	TGTGCCAGCACCCCCCGGGCCGTCCCAAACGTCCTGACTTTC	CASTPRAVPNVLTF
TRBV5-6	NA	NA	TRBJ1-1	TGTGCCAGCAGCTTGGTCGGGTTGAGGACTGAAGCTTTCTTT	CASSLVGLRTEAFF
TRBV5-5	once	TRBD2	TRBJ2-1	TGTGCCAGCAGCGCAAGGCGGCTAGCGGGGGGCCTGGATGAGCAGTTCTTC	CASSARRLAGGLDEQFF
TRBV29-1	NA	NA	TRBJ2-6	TGCAGCGTTCAATCCGGGGCCAACGTCCTGACTTTC	CSVQSGANVLTF
TRBV19	NA	NA	TRBJ1-2	TGTGCCAGTAGCGTCCGGACGGTTAGTTATGGCTACACCTTC	CASSVRTVSYGYTF
TRBV11-3	NA	TRBD2	TRBJ2-5	TGTGCCAGCAGCTCTCTAGCGGGAGGGACCCAGTACTTC	CASSSLAGGTQYF
TRBV7-3	NA	NA	TRBJ2-3	TGTGCCAGCAGCTTCGACCTCACAGATACGCAGTATTTT	CASSFDLTDTQYF
TRBV5-1	NA	TRBD1	TRBJ1-1	TGCGCCAGCAGCAGCACCGGGACAGGGATTGAAGCTTTCTTT	CASSSTGTGIEAFF
TRBV6-6	NA	TRBD1	TRBJ1-1	TGTGCCAGCAGTCCCCCGACAGGGTGGGAAGCTTTCTTT	CASSPPTGWEAFF